This TCR beta chain was documented in a study of identical twins. The CDR3 totals 13 residues. V was shortened by 3 bases and J by 7 bases, with 11 bases between the two germline ends. Germline lookup yields CDR1 MNHEY and CDR2 SMNVEV (reference sequence). TCRdb itself ran the 5' RACE reads through MiXCR, one entry per CDR3 protein. The table includes about 530,000 distinct CDR3 sequences, about 16% detected once. The donors were all healthy and Caucasian. These data also featured in a second study, about yellow fever vaccine responses in identical twins. From that paper: Reportedly, the response of twins' T cells to the vaccine seemed partly convergent, partly personalized.

Sequenced material: CD4+ T cells sorted from blood. The genes are TRBV27 and TRBJ2-3, with D possibly TRBD1 on 5 matching bases. The source of this sequence is a young woman in good health. CDR3 nucleotides: TGTGCCAGCAGTTTGCAGGGAATACATACGCAGTATTTT. Amino acids: CASSLQGIHTQYF.